This T cell receptor beta chain was profiled in a study of blood T cell repertoires in COVID-19. For the study at large: Acute and convalescent COVID-19 samples came from the United States, Italy and Spain. PBMCs, B-cell-depleted T cells, or T cells were the source of the cDNA or gDNA that made up the material.

CDR1 and CDR2 from the germline V gene are MNHEY and SMNVEV (reference sequence). V shed 2 bases and J shed 8 bases, with 15 bases lying between them. The CDR3 loop spans 14 amino acids. In the study's own analysis: Amplification of reference gene primers was used by the study to estimate nucleated cell counts. TCRdb keeps only in-frame clones here, not all; method: immunoSEQ multiplex PCR. V and J calls and clone size come straight from that table; D and trimming were deduced from the DNA. The data show around 270,000 clones, less than 90% seen once. The sequence was collected from a man between 60 and 70 years old who had recovered from COVID-19. The chain combines TRBV27 with TRBJ1-2; D remains ambiguous. The sample taken for sequencing was peripheral blood. CDR3 sequence: CASSLNPLSLGYTF. The CDR3 coding sequence is TGTGCCAGCAGTTTAAATCCCCTGTCCCTCGGCTACACCTTC.